This T cell receptor (beta chain) was documented in a study of T cells in women clearing cervical HPV infection. MY09/MY11 PCR detected cervical HPV DNA; dot-blot assigned genotypes. Germline CDR1 SQVTM, CDR2 ANQGSEA. The CDR3 covers 13 residues. Deletions cut 5 bases from V and 0 bases from J, with 10 bases between. Comments on this clone: Its target is unknown. The CDR3 goes on 3 residues after the read ends, and that part is filled in from the germline J gene.

Measured with immunoSEQ multiplex PCR; TCRdb has only the in-frame clones, and not every one. Its clone listing holds around 23,000 clones. Study-level points and caveats: CIN3+ cases had significantly higher TCR richness than controls; evenness did not differ. Richness plus V gene abundances separated cases from controls with AUC 0.8 to 0.85. It is unknown whether associations predate infection; no effector/memory or HPV-specific sorting.

The rearrangement joins TRBV29-1 to TRBJ1-1; D is unclear. The TCR sequence derives from a woman aged 18 to 69 with a cervical HPV16 infection that either progressed to CIN3+ or cleared (not recorded which). Material for sequencing was blood buffy coat. The CDR3 reads CSVHRGMNTEAFF. CDR3 bases read: TGCAGCGTTCACCGGGGAATGAACACTGAA.